This TCR beta chain was captured by sequencing in a study of human T cells and chemical hapten exposure. Points from the study as a whole: Versus controls, significantly more large CDR3 similarity clusters arose from expanded TCRs.

TCRdb re-called the RACE reads with MiXCR, one entry per CDR3 protein. The sample contains 350,000 to 400,000 distinct CDR3 sequences, around 5.5% of which appear only once. The time point is: pre-sensitization, week 0. The treatment: therapeutic diphenylcyclopropenone sensitization with weekly scalp DPC. This clonotype was recorded at least ten times. The antigen is undetermined. This receptor was identified in a woman aged 50 to 60 with alopecia areata. Some clones in this sample may be carry-over from other donors' samples. The source was whole blood, collected in connection with sensitization to the hapten diphenylcyclopropenone (DPC).

The chain's CDR3 is CSAPGSTDTQYF. The CDR3 DNA reads TGCAGCGCCCCCGGATCCACAGATACGCAGTATTTT. This chain links TRBV29-1 with TRBJ2-3; D ambiguous. The germline gives CDR1 SQVTM, CDR2 ANQGSEA. The V end was cut by 7 bases, the J end by 2 bases, with 10 bases between. The length of the CDR3 is 12 residues.